This T cell receptor (beta chain) is from a study of lymphopenia after photon versus proton radiotherapy (dated by TCRdb to the late 2010s). About the full investigation: Photon and proton radiation therapy were compared by the study for their immunological effects in patients with gastrointestinal tumors who developed high-grade lymphopenia. A cohort of roughly 18 patients with gastrointestinal tumors who received either photon or proton therapy and subsequently developed lymphopenia was included. The study aimed to characterize how the two radiation modalities differ in their impact on the immune system.

The germline V gene gives CDR1 as SGHTS and CDR2 as YDEGEE. The CDR3 covers 14 residues, taking in both the cysteine and the phenylalanine. This entry keeps only the CDR3 DNA: 42 bases, framed from base 1. Trimming at the junction amounts to 4 bases on V and 2 bases on J, and the germline ends lie 12 bases apart. The library was produced with the immunoSEQ multiplex PCR assay. Alongside multiparametric flow cytometry, deep sequencing of rearranged TCR beta loci was used to profile the T cell repertoires. Imported from immuneACCESS, the table was reduced by TCRdb to in-frame sequences with V and J called. These copies leave out some clones; in studies compared against another copy, an unresolved V gene accounts for under half, and the cause of the remainder is not known. For this sample there are 23,000 or so clones; about nine tenths appear just once. The leading ten clones occupy roughly 19% of the sample.

In the case of this clone: What this receptor recognizes is not known. No quality values exist for individual bases; no much larger clone is one base distant.

Study-wide findings and limitations: Proton-treated patients stayed relatively stable during treatment, while photon-treated patients lost naive T cells and TCR diversity and gained effector/memory populations. After the lymphocyte count nadir, oligoclonal expansion, especially of CD8+ Temra cells, was observed in photon-treated repertoires, and the drop in diversity was driven by this expansion. The survival association was assessed only in patients who died, and the authors presented better survival with proton therapy as a possibility rather than a demonstrated result. Across the cohort, among patients who died, a greater drop in TCR diversity after the nadir was inversely correlated with overall survival time.

This clonotype was sampled from a man aged 45-65 years with gastric cancer. The sequence links TRBV5-8 to TRBJ2-5; the D gene remains uncertain. Sequenced here: peripheral blood, sampled from a patient treated with photon-based radiotherapy. The encoded CDR3 is CASSESNLQETQYF. DNA sequence: TGTGCCAGCAGCGAGTCAAACCTACAAGAGACCCAGTACTTC.